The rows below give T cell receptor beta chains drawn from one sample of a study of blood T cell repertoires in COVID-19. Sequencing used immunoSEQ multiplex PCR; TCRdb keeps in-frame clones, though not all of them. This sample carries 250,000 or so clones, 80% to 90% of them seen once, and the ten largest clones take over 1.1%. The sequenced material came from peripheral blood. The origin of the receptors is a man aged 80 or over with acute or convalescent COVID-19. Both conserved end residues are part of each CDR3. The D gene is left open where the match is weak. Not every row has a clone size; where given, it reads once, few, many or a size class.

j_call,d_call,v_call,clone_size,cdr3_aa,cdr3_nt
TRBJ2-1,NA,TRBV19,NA,CASSMGRRRDNEQFF,TGTGCCAGTAGTATGGGGCGGAGAAGGGACAATGAGCAGTTCTTC
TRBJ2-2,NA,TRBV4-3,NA,CASGLEGVGTGELFF,TGCGCCAGCGGATTAGAGGGGGTAGGGACCGGGGAGCTGTTTTTT
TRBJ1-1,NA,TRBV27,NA,CASSLSTGPRNTEAFF,TGTGCCAGCAGTTTATCGACAGGACCGAGGAACACTGAAGCTTTCTTT
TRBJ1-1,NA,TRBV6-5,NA,CASSYMEEAEAFF,TGTGCCAGCAGTTACATGGAGGAGGCTGAAGCTTTCTTT
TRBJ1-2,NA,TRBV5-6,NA,CASSRTAYGYTF,TGTGCCAGCAGCCGGACAGCCTATGGCTACACCTTC
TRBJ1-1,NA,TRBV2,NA,CASSVLGATTEAFF,TGTGCCAGCAGTGTGTTAGGGGCGACCACTGAAGCTTTCTTT
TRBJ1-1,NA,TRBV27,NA,CASSLSRSLTEAFF,TGTGCCAGCAGTTTAAGTCGTAGCCTCACTGAAGCTTTCTTT
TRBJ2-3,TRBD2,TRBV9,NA,CASSVEGLASGMVDTQYF,TGTGCCAGCAGCGTAGAGGGCCTGGCTAGCGGGATGGTAGATACGCAGTATTTT
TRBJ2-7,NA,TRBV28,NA,CASTKTDTHEQYF,TGTGCCAGCACAAAGACAGATACACACGAGCAGTACTTC
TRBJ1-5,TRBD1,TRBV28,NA,CASSLSLVSNRDRGGGNQPQHF,TGTGCCAGCAGTTTATCCCTCGTTTCAAACCGGGACAGGGGAGGTGGCAATCAGCCCCAGCATTTT
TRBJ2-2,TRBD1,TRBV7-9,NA,CASSWTGTGELFF,TGTGCCAGCAGCTGGACAGGGACCGGGGAGCTGTTTTTT
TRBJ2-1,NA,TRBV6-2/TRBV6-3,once,CASSWDWAYNEQFF,TGTGCCAGCAGTTGGGACTGGGCCTACAATGAGCAGTTCTTC
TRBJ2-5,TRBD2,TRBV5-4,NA,CASSPRLARDQETQYF,TGTGCCAGCAGTCCTAGACTAGCGCGGGACCAAGAGACCCAGTACTTC
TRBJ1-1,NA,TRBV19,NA,CASSLRDTNTEAFF,TGTGCCAGTAGCCTCAGGGACACGAACACTGAAGCTTTCTTT
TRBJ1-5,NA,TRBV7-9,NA,CASSPPGNQPQHF,TGTGCCAGCAGCCCCCCAGGGAATCAGCCCCAGCATTTT
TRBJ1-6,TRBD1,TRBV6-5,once,CASSYEGARGSPLHF,TGTGCCAGCAGTTACGAGGGGGCGCGTGGTTCACCCCTCCACTTT
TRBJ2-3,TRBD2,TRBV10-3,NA,CAISESSGGALDTQYF,TGTGCCATCAGTGAGTCCAGCGGGGGGGCCTTAGATACGCAGTATTTT
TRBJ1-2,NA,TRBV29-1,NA,CSVEGAASEFNYGYTF,TGCAGCGTTGAAGGGGCAGCCTCCGAATTCAACTATGGCTACACCTTC
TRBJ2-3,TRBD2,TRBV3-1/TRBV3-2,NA,CASSHLAGGDTDTQYF,TGTGCCAGCAGCCATCTCGCGGGAGGGGACACAGATACGCAGTATTTT
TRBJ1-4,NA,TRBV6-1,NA,CASSEWGTRNEKLFF,TGTGCCAGCAGTGAATGGGGGACAAGAAATGAAAAACTGTTTTTT
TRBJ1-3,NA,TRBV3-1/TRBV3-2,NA,CASSQDYGGGNTIYF,TGTGCCAGCAGCCAAGATTACGGGGGAGGAAACACCATATATTTT
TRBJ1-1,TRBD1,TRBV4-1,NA,CASSPTGQYSEAFF,TGCGCCAGCAGCCCCACGGGACAGTATTCTGAAGCTTTCTTT
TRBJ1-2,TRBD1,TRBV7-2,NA,CASTTRTGGHYGYTF,TGTGCCAGCACAACCCGGACAGGGGGCCACTATGGCTACACCTTC
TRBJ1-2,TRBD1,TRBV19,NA,CASSTGQGINYGYTF,TGTGCCAGTAGTACAGGACAGGGCATTAACTATGGCTACACCTTC
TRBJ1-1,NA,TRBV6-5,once,CASSYGGVRAEAFF,TGTGCCAGCAGTTACGGAGGGGTTCGGGCTGAAGCTTTCTTT
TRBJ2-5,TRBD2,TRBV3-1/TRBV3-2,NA,CASSLRLAAFQETQYF,TGTGCCAGCAGCCTTCGACTAGCGGCTTTCCAAGAGACCCAGTACTTC
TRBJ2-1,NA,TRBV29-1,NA,CSVGTLNEQFF,TGCAGCGTTGGGACTTTAAATGAGCAGTTCTTC
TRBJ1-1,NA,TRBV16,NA,CASSQFLGEKAFF,TGTGCCAGCAGCCAATTCCTGGGCGAAAAAGCTTTCTTT
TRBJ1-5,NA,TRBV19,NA,CASRMGRNQPQHF,TGTGCCAGTAGGATGGGGAGAAATCAGCCCCAGCATTTT
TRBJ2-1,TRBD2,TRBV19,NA,CASSRTWTSGREVYEQFF,TGTGCCAGTAGTAGGACTTGGACTAGCGGGAGGGAAGTGTATGAGCAGTTCTTC
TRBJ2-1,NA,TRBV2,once,CASSEVRPPVQFF,TGTGCCAGCAGTGAAGTGAGGCCACCGGTGCAGTTCTTC
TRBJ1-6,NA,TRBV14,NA,CASSQDRGYSPLHF,TGTGCCAGCAGCCAAGACAGGGGTTATTCACCCCTCCACTTT
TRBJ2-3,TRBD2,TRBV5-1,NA,CASSLEVAGPLDTQYF,TGCGCCAGCAGCTTGGAGGTAGCGGGGCCCCTAGATACGCAGTATTTT
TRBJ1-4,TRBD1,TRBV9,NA,CASSVLQGLNEKLFF,TGTGCCAGCAGCGTTTTACAGGGGCTTAATGAAAAACTGTTTTTT
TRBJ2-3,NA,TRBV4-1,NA,CASSQPLRDTQYF,TGCGCCAGCAGCCAACCGCTACGCGATACGCAGTATTTT
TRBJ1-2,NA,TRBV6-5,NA,CASRHRGIGGYTF,TGTGCCAGCCGCCACCGGGGGATAGGGGGCTACACCTTC
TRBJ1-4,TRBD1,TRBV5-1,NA,CASSLAGTGSSTNEKLFF,TGCGCCAGCAGCTTGGCTGGGACAGGGTCTTCAACTAATGAAAAACTGTTTTTT
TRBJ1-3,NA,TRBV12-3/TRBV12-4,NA,CASSNRVGNTIYF,TGTGCCAGCAGCAACAGGGTTGGAAACACCATATATTTT
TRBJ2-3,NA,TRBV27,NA,CASSLAGTYTDTQYF,TGTGCCAGCAGTTTGGCCGGGACTTACACAGATACGCAGTATTTT
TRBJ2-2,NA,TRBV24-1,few,CATSDPGQPTGELFF,TGTGCCACCAGTGACCCCGGACAACCCACCGGGGAGCTGTTTTTT
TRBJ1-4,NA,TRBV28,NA,CASTRNEKLFF,TGTGCCAGCACTCGGAATGAAAAACTGTTTTTT